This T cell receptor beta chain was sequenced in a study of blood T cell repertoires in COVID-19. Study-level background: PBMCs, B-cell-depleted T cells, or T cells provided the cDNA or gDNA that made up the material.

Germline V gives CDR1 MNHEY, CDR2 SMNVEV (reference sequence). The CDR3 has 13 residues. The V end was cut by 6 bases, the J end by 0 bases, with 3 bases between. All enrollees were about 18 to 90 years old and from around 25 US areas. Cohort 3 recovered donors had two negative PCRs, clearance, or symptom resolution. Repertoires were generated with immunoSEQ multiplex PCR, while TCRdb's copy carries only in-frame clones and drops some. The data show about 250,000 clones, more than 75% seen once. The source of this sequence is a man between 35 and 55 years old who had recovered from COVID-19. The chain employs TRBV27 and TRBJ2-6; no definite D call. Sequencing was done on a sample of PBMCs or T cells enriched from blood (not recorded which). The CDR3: CASRSSGANVLTF. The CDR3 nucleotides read TGTGCCAGCAGGAGCTCTGGGGCCAACGTCCTGACTTTC.